This T cell receptor beta chain derives from a study of T cell repertoires in cytomegalovirus infection. Turning to the study itself: CMV infection together with matching HLA type was indicated by public TCR beta signatures. Overall study findings and caveats: HLA-C-restricted CMV clonotypes gave the most frequent clonotype in two of eight donors. Cumulated frequencies of public TCR beta families served to identify carriers of CMV plus the relevant HLA.

This clonotype was observed many times. Antigen unknown. Germline CDR1 reads MGHRA; CDR2 reads YSYEKL. Losses at the gene ends were 4 bases for V and 2 bases for J; bases not matched to a gene: 16. The CDR3 spans 19 residues. TCRdb processed the reads anew with MiXCR; each CDR3 protein has one entry. The data contain approximately 500,000 distinct CDR3 sequences, 16% of them singletons. The clonotype originates from a human donor in good health (CMV status not recorded). Some clones in this sample may be carry-over from other donors' samples. The V call is TRBV4-1, the J call TRBJ2-7, with 11 nucleotides matching TRBD2. Specimen: CD8+ T cells from PBMCs. The DNA of the CDR3 is TGCGCCAGCAGCCGCCGGGGAGCTAGCGGGGGGACTAAGACCTACGAGCAGTACTTC. This gives the protein CASSRRGASGGTKTYEQYF.